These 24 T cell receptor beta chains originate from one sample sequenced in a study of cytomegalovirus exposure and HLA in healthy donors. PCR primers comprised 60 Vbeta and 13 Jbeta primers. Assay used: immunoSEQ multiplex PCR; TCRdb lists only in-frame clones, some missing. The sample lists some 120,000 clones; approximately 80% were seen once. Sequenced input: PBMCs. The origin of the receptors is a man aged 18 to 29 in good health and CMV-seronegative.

Here the CDR3 reads CAWSGSLYEQYF. In DNA form, the CDR3 reads TGTGCCTGGAGTGGTAGCCTCTACGAGCAGTACTTC. This sequence joins TRBV30 and TRBJ2-7; no reliable D call. Germline V lookup: CDR1 GTSNPN, CDR2 SVGIG (reference sequence). Trimming stripped 1 base from V and 3 bases from J, with 7 bases between. The CDR3 totals 12 residues. The full variable domain, its missing parts supplied by reference TRBV30 and TRBJ2-7, is SQTIHQWPATLVQPVGSPLSLECTVEGTSNPNLYWYRQAAGRGLQLLFYSVGIGQISSEVPQNLSASRPQDRQFILSSKKLLLSDSGFYLCAWSGSLYEQYFGPGTRLTVT.

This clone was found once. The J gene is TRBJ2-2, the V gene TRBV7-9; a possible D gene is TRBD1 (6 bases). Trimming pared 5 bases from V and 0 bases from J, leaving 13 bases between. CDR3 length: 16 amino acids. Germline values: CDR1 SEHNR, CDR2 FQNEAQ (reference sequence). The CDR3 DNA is TGTGCCAGCAGCGGGGGCAGGGCTGCGAACACCGGGGAGCTGTTTTTT. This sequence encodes CASSGGRAANTGELFF.

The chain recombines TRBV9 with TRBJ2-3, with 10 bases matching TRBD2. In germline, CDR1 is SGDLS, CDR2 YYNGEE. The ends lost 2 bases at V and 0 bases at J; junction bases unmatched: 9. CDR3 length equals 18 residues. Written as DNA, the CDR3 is TGTGCCAGCAGCGTCGGACTAGCGGCCGGTACTAGCACAGATACGCAGTATTTT. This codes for CASSVGLAAGTSTDTQYF.

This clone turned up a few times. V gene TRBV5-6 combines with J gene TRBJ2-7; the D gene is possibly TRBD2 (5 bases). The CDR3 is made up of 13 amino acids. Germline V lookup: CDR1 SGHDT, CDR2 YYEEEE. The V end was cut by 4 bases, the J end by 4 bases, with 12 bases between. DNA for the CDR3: TGTGCCAGCAGCCCGAGGGTCGGATACGAGCAGTACGTC. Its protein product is CASSPRVGYEQYV.

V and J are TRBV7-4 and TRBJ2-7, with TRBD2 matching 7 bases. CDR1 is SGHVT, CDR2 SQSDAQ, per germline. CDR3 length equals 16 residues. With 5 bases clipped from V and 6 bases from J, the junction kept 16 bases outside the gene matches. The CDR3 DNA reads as TGTGCCAGCAGCGCTAGCGGCCGGGTCCTCCCCTGCGAGCAGTACGTC. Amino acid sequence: CASSASGRVLPCEQYV.

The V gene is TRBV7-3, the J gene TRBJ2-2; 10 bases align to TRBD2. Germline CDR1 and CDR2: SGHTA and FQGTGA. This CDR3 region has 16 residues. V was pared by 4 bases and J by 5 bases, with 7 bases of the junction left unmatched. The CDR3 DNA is TGTGCCAGCAGCTCTCCGGGACTAGCGTTAACCGGGGAGCTGTTTTTT. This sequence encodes CASSSPGLALTGELFF.

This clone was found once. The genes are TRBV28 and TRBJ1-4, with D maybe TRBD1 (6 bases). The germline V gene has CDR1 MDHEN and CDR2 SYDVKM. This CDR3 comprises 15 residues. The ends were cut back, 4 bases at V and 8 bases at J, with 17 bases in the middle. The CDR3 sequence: CASSSEGVLVEKLFF. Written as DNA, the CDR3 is TGTGCCAGCAGTTCCGAGGGGGTTCTAGTAGAAAAACTGTTTTTT.

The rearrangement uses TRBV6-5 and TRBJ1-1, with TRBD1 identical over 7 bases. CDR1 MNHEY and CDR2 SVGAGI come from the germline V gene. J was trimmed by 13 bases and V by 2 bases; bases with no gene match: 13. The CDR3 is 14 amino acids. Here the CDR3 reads CASSYAGGKGKVFF. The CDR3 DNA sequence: TGTGCCAGCAGTTACGCAGGGGGGAAAGGTAAAGTTTTCTTT.

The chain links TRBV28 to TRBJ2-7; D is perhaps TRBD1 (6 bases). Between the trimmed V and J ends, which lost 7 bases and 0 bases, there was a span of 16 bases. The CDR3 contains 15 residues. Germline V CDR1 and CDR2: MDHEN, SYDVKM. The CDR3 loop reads CASKTPTGSSYEQYF. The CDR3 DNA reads TGTGCCAGCAAGACTCCGACAGGAAGCTCCTACGAGCAGTACTTC.

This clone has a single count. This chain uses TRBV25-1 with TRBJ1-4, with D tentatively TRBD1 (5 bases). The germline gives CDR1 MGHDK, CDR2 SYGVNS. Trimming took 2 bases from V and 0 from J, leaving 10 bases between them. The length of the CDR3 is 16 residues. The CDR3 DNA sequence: TGTGCCAGCAGTGAACCGACACAGGCAACTAATGAAAAACTGTTTTTT. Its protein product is CASSEPTQATNEKLFF.

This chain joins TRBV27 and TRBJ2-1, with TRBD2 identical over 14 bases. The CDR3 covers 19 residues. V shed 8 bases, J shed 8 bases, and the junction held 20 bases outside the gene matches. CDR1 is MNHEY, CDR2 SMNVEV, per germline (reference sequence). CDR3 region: CASLHRGRPTSGRGYEQFF. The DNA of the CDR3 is TGTGCCAGCCTGCACAGGGGCCGCCCGACTAGCGGGAGGGGCTATGAGCAGTTCTTC.

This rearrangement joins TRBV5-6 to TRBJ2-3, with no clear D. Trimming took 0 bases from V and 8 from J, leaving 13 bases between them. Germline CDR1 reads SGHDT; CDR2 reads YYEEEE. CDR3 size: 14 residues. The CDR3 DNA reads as TGTGCCAGCAGCTTGGTAAACGTCCAGTGTACGCAGTATTTT. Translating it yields CASSLVNVQCTQYF.

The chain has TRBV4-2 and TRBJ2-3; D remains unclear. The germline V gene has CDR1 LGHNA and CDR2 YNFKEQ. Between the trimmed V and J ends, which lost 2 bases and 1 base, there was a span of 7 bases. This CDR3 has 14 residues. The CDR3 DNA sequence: TGTGCCAGCAGCCAACCGCAGGGCACAGATACGCAGTATTTT. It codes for CASSQPQGTDTQYF.

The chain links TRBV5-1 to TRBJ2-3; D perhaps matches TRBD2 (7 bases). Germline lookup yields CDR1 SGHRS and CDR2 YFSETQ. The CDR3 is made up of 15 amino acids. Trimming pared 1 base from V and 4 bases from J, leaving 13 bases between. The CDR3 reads CASSLRWEGADTQYF. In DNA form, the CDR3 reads TGCGCCAGCAGCTTGAGGTGGGAGGGGGCAGATACGCAGTATTTT.

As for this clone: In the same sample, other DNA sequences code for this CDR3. Written as DNA, the CDR3 is TGTGCCAGTAGTACACAGGGCAATCAGCCCCAGCATTTT. Amino acids: CASSTQGNQPQHF. The rearrangement joins TRBV19 to TRBJ1-5, with a tentative D call TRBD1 (5 bases). In germline, CDR1 is LNHDA, CDR2 SQIVND (reference sequence). Trimming took off 4 bases at V and 2 bases at J, with 6 bases between the two ends. This CDR3 is 13 amino acids long.

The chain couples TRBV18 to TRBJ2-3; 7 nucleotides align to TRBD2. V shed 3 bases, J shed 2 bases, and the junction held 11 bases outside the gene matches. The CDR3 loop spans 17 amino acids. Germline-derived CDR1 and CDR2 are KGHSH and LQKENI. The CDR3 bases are TGTGCCAGCTCACCCTATACTCCCACTAGCGACACAGATACGCAGTATTTT. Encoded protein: CASSPYTPTSDTDTQYF.

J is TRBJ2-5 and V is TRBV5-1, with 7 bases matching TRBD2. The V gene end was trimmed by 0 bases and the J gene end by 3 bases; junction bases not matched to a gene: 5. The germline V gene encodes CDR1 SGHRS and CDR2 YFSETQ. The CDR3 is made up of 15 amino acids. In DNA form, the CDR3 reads TGCGCCAGCAGCTTGGTCTCGGGGGGAGAAGAGACCCAGTACTTC. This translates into CASSLVSGGEETQYF.

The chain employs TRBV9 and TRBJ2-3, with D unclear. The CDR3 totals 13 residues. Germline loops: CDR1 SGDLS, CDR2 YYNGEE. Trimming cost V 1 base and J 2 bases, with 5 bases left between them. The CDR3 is CASSVFLTDTQYF. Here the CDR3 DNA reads TGTGCCAGCAGCGTATTCCTCACAGATACGCAGTATTTT.

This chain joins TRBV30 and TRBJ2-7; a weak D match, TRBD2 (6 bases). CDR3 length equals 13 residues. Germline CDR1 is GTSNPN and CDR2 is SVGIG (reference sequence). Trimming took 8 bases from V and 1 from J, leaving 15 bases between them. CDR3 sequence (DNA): TGTGCCCGGGACCGGGAGTATTCCTACGAGCAGTACTTC. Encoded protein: CARDREYSYEQYF.

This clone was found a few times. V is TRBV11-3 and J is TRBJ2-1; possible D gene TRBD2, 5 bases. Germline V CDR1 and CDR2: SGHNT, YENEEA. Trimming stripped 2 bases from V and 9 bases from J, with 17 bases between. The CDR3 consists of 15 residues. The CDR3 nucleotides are TGTGCCAGCAGCTTAACGGGAACAGTGACTCGTGAGCAGTTCTTC. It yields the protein CASSLTGTVTREQFF.

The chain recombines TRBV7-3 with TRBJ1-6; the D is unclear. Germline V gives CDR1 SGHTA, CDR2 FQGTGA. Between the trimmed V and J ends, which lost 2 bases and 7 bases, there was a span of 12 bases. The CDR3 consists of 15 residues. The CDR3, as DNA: TGTGCCAGCAGCTTAGCAGCAGGTTACAATTCACCCCTCCACTTT. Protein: CASSLAAGYNSPLHF. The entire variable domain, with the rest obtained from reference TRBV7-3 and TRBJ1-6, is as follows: GAGVSQTPSNKVTEKGKYVELRCDPISGHTALYWYRQSLGQGPEFLIYFQGTGAADDSGLPNDRFFAVRPEGSVSTLKIQRTERGDSAVYLCASSLAAGYNSPLHFGNGTRLTVT.

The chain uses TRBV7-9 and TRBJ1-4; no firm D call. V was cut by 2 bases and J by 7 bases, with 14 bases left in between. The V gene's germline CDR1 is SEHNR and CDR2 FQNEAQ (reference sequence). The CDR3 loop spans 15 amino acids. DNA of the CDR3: TGTGCCAGCAGCTTAAGGAGGGCCGGACTTGAAAAACTGTTTTTT. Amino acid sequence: CASSLRRAGLEKLFF.

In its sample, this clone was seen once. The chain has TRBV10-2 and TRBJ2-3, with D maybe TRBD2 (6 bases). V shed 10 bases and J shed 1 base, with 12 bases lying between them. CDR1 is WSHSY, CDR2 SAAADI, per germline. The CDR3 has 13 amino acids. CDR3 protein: CAISGAGTDTQYF. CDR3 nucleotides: TGCGCCATTTCGGGAGCGGGCACAGATACGCAGTATTTT.

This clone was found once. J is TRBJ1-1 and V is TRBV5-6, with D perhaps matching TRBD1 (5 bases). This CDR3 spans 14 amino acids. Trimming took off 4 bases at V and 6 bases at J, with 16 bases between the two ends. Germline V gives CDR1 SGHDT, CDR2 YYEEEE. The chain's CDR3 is CASSGWSGWAEAFF. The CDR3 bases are TGTGCCAGCAGCGGGTGGTCAGGGTGGGCTGAAGCTTTCTTT.